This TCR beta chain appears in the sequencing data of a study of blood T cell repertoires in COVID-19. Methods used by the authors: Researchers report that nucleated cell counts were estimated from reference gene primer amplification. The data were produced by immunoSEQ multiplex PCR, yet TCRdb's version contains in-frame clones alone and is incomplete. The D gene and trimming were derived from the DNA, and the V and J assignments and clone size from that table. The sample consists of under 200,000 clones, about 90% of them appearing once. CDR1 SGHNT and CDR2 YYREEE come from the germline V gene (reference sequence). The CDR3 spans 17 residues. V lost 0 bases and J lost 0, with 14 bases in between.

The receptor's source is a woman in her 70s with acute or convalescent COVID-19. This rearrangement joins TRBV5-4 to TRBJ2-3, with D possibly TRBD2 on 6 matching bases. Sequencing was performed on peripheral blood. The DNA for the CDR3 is TGTGCCAGCAGCTTGGCCTCCCTGGGGGGTAGCACAGATACGCAGTATTTT. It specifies CASSLASLGGSTDTQYF.